Below, 10 T cell receptor beta chains from the same sample are listed, as sequenced in a study of blood T cells in healthy people across ages. The use of a sample-barcoded 5' primer and a J-beta primer mix characterized a second PCR of roughly 6 to 11 cycles. TCRdb analysed the 5' RACE reads with MiXCR anew, one entry per CDR3 protein. The sample holds 1.2 million to 1.5 million distinct CDR3 sequences, roughly 59% seen once. The source material was blood. These receptors all stem from a man between 18 and 35 years old in good health.

The chain employs TRBV20-1 and TRBJ2-3; possible D gene TRBD2, 6 bases. Germline CDR1 and CDR2: DFQATT and SNEGSKA (reference sequence). There are 14 residues in the CDR3. The ends were cut back, 3 bases at V and 8 bases at J, with 18 bases in the middle. CDR3 DNA sequence: TGCAGTGCTAGTGGCCCCTCGAGCGGGCGTACGCAGTATTTT. Its translation is CSASGPSSGRTQYF.

This rearrangement joins TRBV29-1 to TRBJ2-7, with a tentative D call TRBD2 (6 bases). The CDR3 covers 12 residues. The V gene's germline CDR1 is SQVTM and CDR2 ANQGSEA. The V and J ends lost 4 bases and 3 bases respectively, with 10 bases between them. CDR3 loop: CSVAAGNYEQYF. CDR3 DNA sequence: TGCAGCGTTGCGGCGGGGAACTACGAGCAGTACTTC.

This clonotype was seen a handful of times. The V call is TRBV27, the J call TRBJ2-4; D remains ambiguous. Judging by the DNA end, TRBJ2-7 fits better; the J call may be wrong. The CDR3 is 13 amino acids. CDR1 is MNHEY, CDR2 SMNVEV, per germline (reference sequence). CDR3 in amino acids: CASSLGFRNEQYF. Written as DNA, the CDR3 is TGTGCCAGCAGTTTGGGGTTTAGGAACGAGCAGTACTTC.

CDR3 residues: CASSGSAGDEQYF. DNA for the CDR3: TGCGCCAGCAGTGGAAGCGCTGGGGACGAGCAGTACTTC. The chain carries TRBV10-1 and TRBJ2-4; D not certain. The J call is uncertain, as TRBJ2-7 better fits the DNA end. Germline V gene lookup returns CDR1 WNHNN and CDR2 SYGVQD (reference sequence). The CDR3 is made up of 13 amino acids.

V is TRBV28 and J is TRBJ2-7; 9 bases line up with TRBD1. J was trimmed by 11 bases and V by 5 bases; bases with no gene match: 7. The CDR3 extends over 12 amino acids. Germline lookup yields CDR1 MDHEN and CDR2 SYDVKM. Written as DNA, the CDR3 is TGTGCCAGCAGTCCTACCGACAGGGGGGAGTACTTC. Translated, it gives CASSPTDRGEYF.

The chain uses TRBV7-2 and TRBJ1-2; 7 nucleotides agree with TRBD1. CDR3 length: 14 residues. Germline values: CDR1 SGHTA, CDR2 FQGNSA. J gave up 4 bases and V 4 bases, and 6 bases lay outside the gene matches. This CDR3 reads CASSSTGFFYGYTF. CDR3 DNA: TGTGCCAGCAGCTCGACAGGGTTTTTCTATGGCTACACCTTC. Full variable domain (rest looked up from reference TRBV7-2 and TRBJ1-2): GAGVSQSPSNKVTEKGKDVELRCDPISGHTALYWYRQSLGQGLEFLIYFQGNSAPDKSGLPSDRFSAERTGGSVSTLTIQRTQQEDSAVYLCASSSTGFFYGYTFGSGTRLTVV.

This clonotype occurred a few times. V and J are TRBV20-1 and TRBJ2-7; TRBD2 matches at 8 bases. The CDR3 sequence is 14 residues long. The ends lost 3 bases at V and 3 bases at J; junction bases unmatched: 7. CDR1 is DFQATT and CDR2 is SNEGSKA in the germline V gene (reference sequence). CDR3 sequence (DNA): TGCAGTGCTAGTCATGCTCTAGCGGGCTACGAGCAGTACTTC. Translated: CSASHALAGYEQYF.

This clonotype was seen only a few times. This chain uses TRBV6-6 with TRBJ2-1; maybe TRBD2 (5 bases). Germline V CDR1 and CDR2: MNHNY, SVGAGI (reference sequence). CDR3 length: 15 amino acids. The germline V and J ends were trimmed by 2 bases and 0 bases, with 8 bases remaining between them. The CDR3 DNA follows: TGTGCCAGCAGTTACGAAACTAGCTCCTACAATGAGCAGTTCTTC. Its protein product is CASSYETSSYNEQFF.

The chain uses TRBV4-1 and TRBJ2-1; no clear D gene. Trimming took off 2 bases at V and 5 bases at J, with 10 bases between the two ends. The CDR3 is 14 residues long. Germline-derived CDR1 and CDR2 are MGHRA and YSYEKL. The CDR3 protein is CASSQRTRNNEQFF. CDR3 nucleotide sequence: TGCGCCAGCAGCCAAAGGACGAGGAACAATGAGCAGTTCTTC.

This clonotype was seen a few times. The chain has TRBV7-9 and TRBJ2-1, with 7 bases fitting TRBD2. CDR1 is SEHNR, CDR2 FQNEAQ, per germline (reference sequence). V was clipped by 3 bases and J by 4 bases; unmatched bases: 6. The CDR3 covers 15 residues. This chain's CDR3 is CASSLTSSQYNEQFF. In nucleotides, the CDR3 is TGTGCCAGCAGCTTGACTAGCTCCCAATACAATGAGCAGTTCTTC.